This TCR beta chain was sequenced for a study of cytomegalovirus exposure and HLA in healthy donors (TCRdb year 2017). Turning to the overall study: According to an earlier analysis of several hundred of the donors, about 190 million T cells yielded roughly 100 million unique TCR beta sequences and about 300 Gb of sequence data. Approximately 310 gigabases of sequencing data and approximately 92 million unique TCR sequences made up an early release that covered approximately 700 HLA-typed donors. Of the 398 genotyped donors, around 81% fell in the genetic ancestry cluster associated with self-reported Caucasian donors. The aim of the study was to test whether cataloging public T cell receptors could identify signatures of past pathogen exposure. The T cell repertoires of under 700 subjects were profiled by immunosequencing and related to cytomegalovirus serostatus. Along with the approximately 670-subject first cohort, a separate validation cohort of roughly 110 different subjects was used. To predict cytomegalovirus infection status, the study brought together high-throughput TCR immunosequencing, statistical association of individual TCRs with disease status, and machine learning. A later analysis re-analyzed previously published TCR beta repertoires from roughly 630 donors and added high-resolution HLA genotyping to study TCR occurrence patterns. Rather than drawing on any new phenotypic data, the later analysis identified candidate immune exposures from TCR beta sequences and the way those sequences occurred across donors. An earlier analysis of approximately 640 of the donors applied high-throughput TCR beta sequencing to assess whether each TCR beta V gene segment acted as functional or pseudogenic. Alongside the repertoire data, information on donor age, sex, ethnicity and CMV serostatus was compiled. A later genetic analysis took genome-wide SNP genotypes for about 55% of the 666 donors and used that subset as a discovery cohort. Every repertoire in the discovery cohort had been generated on one and the same sequencing platform. Class I and class II HLA loci were covered by the typing at four-digit resolution. Typing coverage varied by locus: roughly 629-640 donors for A, B, C, DRB1 and DQB1; roughly 520 for DQA1; 600 to 610 for DPA1; 450 to 480 for DPB1. Roughly five DR-DQ haplotypes were treated as single units for association and clustering because of strong linkage in the cohort. Across roughly 420 genotyped donors of the cohort, an average of roughly 250,000 unique TCR beta nucleotide sequences per donor were sequenced, and approximately 17% of those sequences were non-productive.

The library relied on the immunoSEQ multiplex PCR assay. A mixture of 60 forward primers for TCR Vbeta segments and 13 reverse primers for TCR Jbeta segments was used in the multiplex PCR. The CDR3 region of rearranged TCR beta genes was amplified from genomic DNA by a multiplex PCR assay. On the Illumina HiSeq System, the amplified TCR beta libraries were sequenced as 87-base-pair reads. Per the authors' processing: Across the 500 to 750 repertoires, a later analysis counted some 81 million unique TCR beta chains, roughly 11 million of which were shared by at least two donors. To remove PCR and sequencing errors, raw reads were error-corrected and collapsed into unique sequences using a nearest-neighbor algorithm that merged closely related sequences. V, D and J gene segments were assigned by aligning CDR3 sequences to IMGT reference sequences. For a sequence to be retained, a match of at least six nucleotides was required to both a V gene segment and a J gene segment. Rearrangements were called productive when the CDR3 lacked stop codons and stayed in frame with V and J; all others were non-productive. Following IMGT convention, CDR3 was defined as the stretch from the second conserved V-encoded cysteine to the conserved J-encoded phenylalanine. The earlier analysis of 500 to 750 of the donors excluded any sequence lacking an unambiguous match to a single V gene segment. An earlier analysis of about 590 of the donors classified V segments as functional when productive rearrangements were above 56.7% and as segregating when the standard deviation between donors was above 5%. A statistical classification framework was built to diagnose cytomegalovirus status from the catalog of TCR beta chain sequences. In a later analysis, V and J genes were assigned by comparing TCR nucleotide sequences against IMGT/GENE-DB human TR gene sequences. The TCRdist pipeline was used in a later analysis to assign CDR3 sequences and most-parsimonious VDJ recombination scenarios. In a later analysis, each TCR beta chain was defined by its CDR3 amino acid sequence together with its V-gene family, and reads without a unique V-gene family were excluded. As a way to deal with suspected cross-contamination and a sequencing artifact, a later analysis dropped 450 to 600 nucleotide sequences that were highly shared and had low generation probability. In a later analysis, a clonal expansion index for each public chain was calculated from normalized within-repertoire ranks of inferred template counts. A later analysis computed generation probabilities with a VDJ recombination model fitted to out-of-frame rearrangements, and checked the results against IGoR. In a later analysis, hypergeometric tests were used to score TCR-TCR, TCR-HLA and TCR-CMV co-occurrence, with a repertoire-size bias correction applied to TCR pairs. To estimate false discovery rates, a later analysis permuted the HLA or CMV assignments 20 times. In a later analysis, co-occurring TCRs were grouped using DBSCAN, with TCRdist sequence similarity added in when clustering inside HLA-allele-positive subsets. Co-occurrence clustering excluded repertoires with fewer than 30,000 or more than 120,000 public chains, plus five with anomalous nucleotide sharing. This immuneACCESS table, as held by TCRdb, lists in-frame sequences with V and J called but not all clones. Of the missing ones, under half trace to an unresolved V gene in checked studies; the others have no known cause. D and trimming come from the DNA, and the V and J calls and clone size come from that table. The sample table holds about 300,000 clones, of which roughly 89% were seen once. The top ten hold around 3.7% of the sample.

Measured from the cysteine to the phenylalanine, the CDR3 is 16 residues long. The read is trimmed to its CDR3 DNA, 48 bases read in frame from base 1. Trimmed from V: 0 bases; trimmed from J: 5 bases; junction bases lacking a gene match: 7. Based on the germline V gene, the CDR1 and CDR2 sequences are MGHRA and YSYEKL. Results and caveats for the whole study, not just this receptor: When HLA alleles, especially DR and DQ, strongly co-occurred, attributing TCR associations to individual alleles was difficult. In an earlier analysis of fewer than 750 of the donors, most TCR beta V segments were observed in productive rearrangements about 90% or about 30% of the time, broadly matching IMGT annotations. A group of highly shared sequence variants was considered likely to be a technical artifact of the sequencing pipeline. In a later analysis, some 17,000 TCR beta sequences were associated with specific HLA alleles at a false discovery rate of 0.05. A later genetic analysis reported fewer N-insertions in productive TCRs among donors in an Asian-associated ancestry cluster than the roughly 640-donor mean. The authors suggested that the approach could potentially be generalized to other disease states and immunological phenotypes. Only TCR beta chains were sequenced in this cohort, and the absence of alpha or paired-chain data limited detectable features. A later analysis reported that several top co-occurrence clusters appeared linked to parvovirus B19, influenza, CMV and Epstein-Barr virus. Correlated functional status among segregating V segments might be attributable to linkage disequilibrium, but an unknown experimental factor could not be ruled out. In a later analysis, HLA-associated TCR beta chains were found to be more clonally expanded and to have lower generation probabilities than equally common non-associated chains. A further reported finding was that TCR beta sequences accurately predicted the HLA-A and HLA-B alleles for most subjects in the first cohort. In vitro tests confirmed that a few of the cytomegalovirus-associated TCR beta chains recognize cytomegalovirus antigens. Most CMV-associated TCR beta chains appeared to be HLA-restricted in a later analysis, and the HLA associations seemed to be driven largely by CMV exposure. The study listed approximately 150 TCR beta chains as associated with cytomegalovirus. Most TCR sequences were observed very rarely across donors, whereas some public TCRs were present in many individuals. Seventeen rarely observed V segments, including chromosome 9 orphons, were excluded from the earlier analysis of some 590 of the donors because counts were too low. According to a later analysis, TCR association rates differed among HLA loci, with DRB1 alleles showing the most associated TCRs and HLA-C alleles showing the fewest. Because HLA typing was missing for some donors at each locus, association tests included only the typed subset. Presence/absence analyses assumed roughly uniform sequencing depth across donors, an assumption that may not hold. The classifier was reported to diagnose cytomegalovirus status with high specificity and sensitivity in both the original and validation cohorts. An association between a missense DCLRE1C variant and V-gene and J-gene trimming of TCR beta chains was found in a later genetic analysis and replicated in an independent cohort. CMV serostatus was the only immune exposure information available for the cohort. The 87-base-pair reads could not distinguish some IMGT-functional V segments, including TRBV6-2 and TRBV6-3, so those segments were excluded.

Points on this clone: The target of this receptor is not known. The record has no base qualities; no much larger clone is one base away.

The cohort consisted of 666 healthy bone marrow donors. Cohort members were all nominally healthy when sampled, although unrecorded immune exposures were likely present. The donor tested CMV seropositive and was one of the 289 seropositive cohort members. Each donor provided a peripheral blood sample, and peripheral blood mononuclear cells were used for TCR beta sequencing. The Qiagen DNeasy Blood Extraction Kit was used to extract genomic DNA from the blood cell samples. The specimen sequenced was PBMCs. The TCR originated in a man in his forties in good health and CMV-seropositive. Here the chain combines TRBV4-1 and TRBJ2-5, with TRBD2 matching 9 junction bases. At the DNA level, the sequence is TGCGCCAGCAGCCAAGATGTGTCTAGCGGGGTTGAGACCCAGTACTTC. Its translation is CASSQDVSSGVETQYF.